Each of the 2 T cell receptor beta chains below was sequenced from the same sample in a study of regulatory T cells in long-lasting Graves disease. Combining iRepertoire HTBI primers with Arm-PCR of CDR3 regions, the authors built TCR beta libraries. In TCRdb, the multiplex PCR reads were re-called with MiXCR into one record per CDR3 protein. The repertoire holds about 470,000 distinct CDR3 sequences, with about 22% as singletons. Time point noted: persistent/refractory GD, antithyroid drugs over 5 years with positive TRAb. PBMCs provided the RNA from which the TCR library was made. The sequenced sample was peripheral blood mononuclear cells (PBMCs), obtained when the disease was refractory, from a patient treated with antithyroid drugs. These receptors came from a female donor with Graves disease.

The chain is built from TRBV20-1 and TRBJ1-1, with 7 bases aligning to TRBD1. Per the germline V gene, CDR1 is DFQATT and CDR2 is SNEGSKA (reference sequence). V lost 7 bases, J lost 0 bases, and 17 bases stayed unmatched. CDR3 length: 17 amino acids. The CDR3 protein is CSVPRVRYGTVNTEAFF. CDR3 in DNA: TGCAGTGTCCCTAGAGTTCGGTACGGGACAGTGAACACTGAAGCTTTCTTT.

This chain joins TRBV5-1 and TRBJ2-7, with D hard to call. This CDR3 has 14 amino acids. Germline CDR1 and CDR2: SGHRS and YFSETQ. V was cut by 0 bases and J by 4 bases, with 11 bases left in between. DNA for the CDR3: TGCGCCAGCAGCTTGGAGGCCAACTCTTACGAGCAGTACTTC. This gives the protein CASSLEANSYEQYF.